Presented here are 4 T cell receptor beta chains from one specimen sequenced in a study of blood T cell repertoires in COVID-19. Libraries were prepared by immunoSEQ multiplex PCR; TCRdb keeps only in-frame clonotypes and omits some of them. The profile shows roughly 81,000 clones, around 81% of them singletons. Sequences were obtained from peripheral blood. The receptors come from a woman aged 70-85 years with acute or convalescent COVID-19.

The chain links TRBV6-1 to TRBJ2-5; D unresolved. Germline assignment: CDR1 MNHNS and CDR2 SASEGT. With 3 bases removed from V and 4 bases from J, the gap between germline ends came to 12 bases. CDR3 size: 14 residues. CDR3 in amino acids: CASSDSHGSETQYF. The CDR3 nucleotides are TGTGCCAGCAGTGATAGCCACGGATCAGAGACCCAGTACTTC.

The rearrangement links TRBV2 to TRBJ2-3, with D perhaps TRBD1 (6 bases). V was clipped by 5 bases and J by 0 bases, with 9 bases between them. Looked up from germline, CDR1 is SNHLY and CDR2 is FYNNEI. The length of the CDR3 is 14 residues. The CDR3: CASSSDRSTDTQYF. The DNA of the CDR3 is TGTGCCAGCAGTTCGGACAGAAGCACAGATACGCAGTATTTT.

This clone was detected once. The gene calls are TRBV19 and TRBJ1-1; tentative D call: TRBD1 (5 bases). CDR3 size: 15 residues. Germline loops: CDR1 LNHDA, CDR2 SQIVND (reference sequence). Trimming cost V 4 bases and J 3 bases, with 15 bases left between them. CDR3 nucleotide sequence: TGTGCCAGTAGTACTAGGGGTGCCTCGGACACTGAAGCTTTCTTT. Protein product: CASSTRGASDTEAFF. Combining the CDR3 with reference TRBV19 and TRBJ1-1 gives the whole variable domain DGGITQSPKYLFRKEGQNVTLSCEQNLNHDAMYWYRQDPGQGLRLIYYSQIVNDFQKGDIAEGYSVSREKKESFPLTVTSAQKNPTAFYLCASSTRGASDTEAFFGQGTRLTVV.

The V call is TRBV7-8, the J call TRBJ1-1; D ambiguous. Germline lookup yields CDR1 SGHVS and CDR2 FQNEAQ. V was pared by 1 base and J by 4 bases, with 16 bases between. CDR3 length equals 16 residues. The CDR3 sequence: CASSLGTPVLATEAFF. DNA for the CDR3: TGTGCCAGCAGCTTAGGTACCCCGGTACTAGCCACTGAAGCTTTCTTT.